This T cell receptor (beta chain) was obtained from a study of immune heterogeneity within non-small cell lung tumors. For each sample, template was 450 to 750 ng of bulk tumor genomic DNA. Biopsies that were spaced far apart were taken, several per primary tumor, during surgery. Enrolled patients presented with newly diagnosed, previously untreated non-small cell lung cancer and underwent curative surgery. CDR3 of TCR beta was amplified by multiplex PCR that used 32 V and 13 J primers. TCRdb itself ran the multiplex PCR reads through MiXCR, one entry per CDR3 protein. The top ten hold roughly 4.2% of the sample, which has approximately 12,000 distinct CDR3 sequences, about 22% seen once. Sequences were obtained from lung tumor tissue. The receptor was isolated from a man aged 55 to 70 with non-small cell lung cancer.

The CDR3 DNA sequence: TGTGCCAGCAGCTTAGATTACGGTGAGCAGTTCTTC. Translated: CASSLDYGEQFF. The rearrangement links TRBV7-8 to TRBJ2-1; D is uncertain. V lost 1 base and J lost 9, with 7 bases in between. CDR1 is SGHVS and CDR2 is FQNEAQ in the germline V gene. CDR3 length equals 12 residues.